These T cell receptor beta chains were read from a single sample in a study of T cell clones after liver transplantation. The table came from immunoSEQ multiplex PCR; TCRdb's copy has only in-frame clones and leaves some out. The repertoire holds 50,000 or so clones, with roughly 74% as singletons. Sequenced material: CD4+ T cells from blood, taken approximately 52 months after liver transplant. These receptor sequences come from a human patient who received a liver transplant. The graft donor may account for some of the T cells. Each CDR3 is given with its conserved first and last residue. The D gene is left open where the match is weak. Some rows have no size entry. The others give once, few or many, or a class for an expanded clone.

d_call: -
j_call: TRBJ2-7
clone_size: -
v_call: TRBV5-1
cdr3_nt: TGCGCCAGCAGCCCCCAAGGGAGCGGGTTAGCCTACGAGCAGTACTTC
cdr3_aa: CASSPQGSGLAYEQYF

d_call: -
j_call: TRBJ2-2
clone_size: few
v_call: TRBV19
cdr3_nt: TGTGCCAGTAGTTCACAGGTTGCCACCGGGGAGCTGTTTTTT
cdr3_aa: CASSSQVATGELFF

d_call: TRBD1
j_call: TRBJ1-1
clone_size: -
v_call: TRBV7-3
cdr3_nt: TGTGCCAGCAGCCCCGGGACAGGGCCTGAAGCTTTCTTT
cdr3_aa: CASSPGTGPEAFF

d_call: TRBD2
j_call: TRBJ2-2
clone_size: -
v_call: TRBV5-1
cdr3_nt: TGCGCCAGCAGCATGACGCGACTAGCGGGGGGGAGCGGCACCGGGGAGCTGTTTTTT
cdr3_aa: CASSMTRLAGGSGTGELFF

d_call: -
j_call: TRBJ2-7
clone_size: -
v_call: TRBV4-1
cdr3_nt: TGCGCCAGCAGCCAAAGGTCGGGAAGCTCCTACGAGCAGTACTTC
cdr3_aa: CASSQRSGSSYEQYF

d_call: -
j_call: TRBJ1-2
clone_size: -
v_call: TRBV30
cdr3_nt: TGTGCCCTCTTGAGGGAAAGTGGCTATGGCTACACCTTC
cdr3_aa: CALLRESGYGYTF

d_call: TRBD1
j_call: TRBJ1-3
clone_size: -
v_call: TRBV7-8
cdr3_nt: TGTGCCAGCACCCTTCCAAGACAGGGAATGGGAAACACCATATATTTT
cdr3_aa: CASTLPRQGMGNTIYF

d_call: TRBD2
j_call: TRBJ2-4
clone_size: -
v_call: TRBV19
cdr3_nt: TGTGCCAGTAGTACGGGGGGGTCCCAAAACATTCAGTACTTC
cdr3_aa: CASSTGGSQNIQYF

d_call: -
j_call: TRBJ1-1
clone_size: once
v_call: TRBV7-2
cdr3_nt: TGTGCCAGCAGCTTATCACTGAACACTGAAGCTTTCTTT
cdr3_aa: CASSLSLNTEAFF

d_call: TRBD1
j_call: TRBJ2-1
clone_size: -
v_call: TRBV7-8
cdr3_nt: TGTGCCAGCAGTCTTCAAACGGGACAGGGGAGTAATGAGCAGTTCTTC
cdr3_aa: CASSLQTGQGSNEQFF

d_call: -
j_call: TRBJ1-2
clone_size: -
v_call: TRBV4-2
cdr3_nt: TGTGCCAGCAGCCGACTCTCACAGGAATTCTATGGCTACACCTTC
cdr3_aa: CASSRLSQEFYGYTF

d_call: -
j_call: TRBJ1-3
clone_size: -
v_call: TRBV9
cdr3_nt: TGTGCCAGCAGCGGTGCAGGGCTCTTTGCTGGAAACACCATATATTTT
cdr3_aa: CASSGAGLFAGNTIYF

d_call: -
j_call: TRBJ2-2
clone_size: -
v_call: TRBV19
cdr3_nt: TGTGCCAGTACCGCAATCTTCGGGGCGTCCGGGGAGCTGTTTTTT
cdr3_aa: CASTAIFGASGELFF

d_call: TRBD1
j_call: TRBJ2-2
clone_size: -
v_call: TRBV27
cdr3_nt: TGTGCCAGCGGGAGACCGGACAGGGGCCTCACCGGGGAGCTGTTTTTT
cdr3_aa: CASGRPDRGLTGELFF

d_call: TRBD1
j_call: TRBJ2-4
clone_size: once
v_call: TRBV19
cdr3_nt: TGTGCCAGTAATATGGGACAGGGAGGTGTAGACATTCAGTACTTC
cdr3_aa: CASNMGQGGVDIQYF

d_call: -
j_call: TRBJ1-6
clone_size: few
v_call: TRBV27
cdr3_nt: TGTGCCAGCAGTTTAGATCCGTGGAACCCCCCCCTCCACTTT
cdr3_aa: CASSLDPWNPPLHF

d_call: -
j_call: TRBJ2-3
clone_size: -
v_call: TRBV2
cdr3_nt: TGTGCCACCCTGCGGAATGGTTTGAGCACAGATACGCAGTATTTT
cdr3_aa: CATLRNGLSTDTQYF

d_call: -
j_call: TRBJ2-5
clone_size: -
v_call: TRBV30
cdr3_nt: TGTGCCTGGAGTAGAGGACACCAAGAGACCCAGTACTTC
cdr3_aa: CAWSRGHQETQYF

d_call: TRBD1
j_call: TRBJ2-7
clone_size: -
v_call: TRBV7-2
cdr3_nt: TGTGCCAGCAGCTTGACGACAGGGTCCTACGAGCAGTACTTC
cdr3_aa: CASSLTTGSYEQYF

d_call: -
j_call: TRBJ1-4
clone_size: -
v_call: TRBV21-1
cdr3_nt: TGTGCCAGCAGCACAGGTAATGAAAAACTGTTTTTT
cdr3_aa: CASSTGNEKLFF

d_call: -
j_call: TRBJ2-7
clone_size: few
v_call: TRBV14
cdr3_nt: TGTGCCAGCAGCCAAGAGGGGGGGACAGCCTACGAGCAGTACTTC
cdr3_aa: CASSQEGGTAYEQYF

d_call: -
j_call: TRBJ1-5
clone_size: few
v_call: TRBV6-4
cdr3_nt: TGTGCCAGCAGTGTACAGGTGGGTCAGCCCCAGCATTTT
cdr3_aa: CASSVQVGQPQHF

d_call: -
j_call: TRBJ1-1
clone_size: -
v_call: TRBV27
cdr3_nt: TGTGCCAGCCTTTCAGTAGGGGGGGGTGAAGCTTTCTTT
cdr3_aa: CASLSVGGGEAFF

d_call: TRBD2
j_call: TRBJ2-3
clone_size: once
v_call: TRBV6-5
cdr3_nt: TGTGCCAGCAGGCCTCGGGGGGGGACCACAGATACGCAGTATTTT
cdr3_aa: CASRPRGGTTDTQYF

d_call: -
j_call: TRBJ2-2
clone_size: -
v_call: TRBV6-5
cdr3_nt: TGTGCCAGCAGTTACCGGGGGAGCTCCGGCGGGGAGCTATTTTTT
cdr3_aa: CASSYRGSSGGELFF

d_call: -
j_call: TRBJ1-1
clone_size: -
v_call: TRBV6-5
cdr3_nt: TGTGCCAGCAGTTACACCAGGAACACTGAAGCTTTCTTT
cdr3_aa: CASSYTRNTEAFF

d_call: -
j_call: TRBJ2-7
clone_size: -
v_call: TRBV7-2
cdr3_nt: TGTGCCAGCAGTCAGTCGACTTACGAGCAGTACTTC
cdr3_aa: CASSQSTYEQYF

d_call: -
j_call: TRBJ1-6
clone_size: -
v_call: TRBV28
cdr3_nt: TGTGCCAGCAGTCCTCTAAGGACCTCACCCCTCCACTTT
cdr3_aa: CASSPLRTSPLHF

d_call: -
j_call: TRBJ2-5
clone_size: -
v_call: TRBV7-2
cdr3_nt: TGTGCCAGCAGCTATAACAGGGAGGGGAAGACCCAGTACTTC
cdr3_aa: CASSYNREGKTQYF

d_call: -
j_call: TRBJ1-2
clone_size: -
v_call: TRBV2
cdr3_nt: TGTGCCAGCAGTGTGAGCGGTCTTCGTTCGGGTGGCTACACCTTC
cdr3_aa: CASSVSGLRSGGYTF

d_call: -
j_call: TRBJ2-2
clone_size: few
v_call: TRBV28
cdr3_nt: TGTGCCAGCAGGCCACCTCGGACCGGGGAGCTGTTTTTT
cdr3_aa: CASRPPRTGELFF

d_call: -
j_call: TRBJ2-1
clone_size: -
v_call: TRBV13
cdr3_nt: TGTGCCAGCAGCTACATACTCAGGGGACCCACGCAGTTCTTC
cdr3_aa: CASSYILRGPTQFF

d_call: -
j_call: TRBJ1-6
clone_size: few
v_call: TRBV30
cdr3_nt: TGTGCCTGGAGTCTAGGGACGCAAGGTTCACCCCTCCACTTT
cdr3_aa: CAWSLGTQGSPLHF

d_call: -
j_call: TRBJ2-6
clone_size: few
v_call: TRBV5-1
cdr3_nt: TGCGCCAGCAGCTTGGGCCAGGGACTCTCTGGGGCCAACGTCCTGACTTTC
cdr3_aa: CASSLGQGLSGANVLTF

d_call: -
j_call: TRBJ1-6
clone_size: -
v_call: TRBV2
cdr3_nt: TGTGCCAGCAGTGAGGGACTAAATATTCTAGTACCCCTCCACTTT
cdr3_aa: CASSEGLNILVPLHF

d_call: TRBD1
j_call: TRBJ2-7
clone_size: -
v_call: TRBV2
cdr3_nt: TGTGCCAGCACCAGAGGGACAGTAAACTACGAGCAGTACTTC
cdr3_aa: CASTRGTVNYEQYF

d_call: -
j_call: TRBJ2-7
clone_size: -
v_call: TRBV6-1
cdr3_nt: TGTGCCAGCACGAGGGGGTACGAGCAGTACTTC
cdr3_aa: CASTRGYEQYF

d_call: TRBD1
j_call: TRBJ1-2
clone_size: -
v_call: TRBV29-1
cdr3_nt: TGCAGCGGGGCCAGGGGGGGGTGGCACTATGGCTACACCTTC
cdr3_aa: CSGARGGWHYGYTF

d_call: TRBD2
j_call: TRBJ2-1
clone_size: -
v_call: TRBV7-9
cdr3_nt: TGTGCCAGCAGAGGCGGGGCTAGCGGGGGCCGTTACAATGAGCAGTTCTTC
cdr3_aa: CASRGGASGGRYNEQFF

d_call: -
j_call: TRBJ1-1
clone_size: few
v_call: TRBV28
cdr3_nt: TGTGCCACCTCGTTGGGGACGTTGTACGACACTGAAGCTTTCTTT
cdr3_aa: CATSLGTLYDTEAFF

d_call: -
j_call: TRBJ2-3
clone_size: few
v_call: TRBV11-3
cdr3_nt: TGTGCCAGCAGCCCCGGTTCATTCGCTTACACAGATACGCAGTATTTT
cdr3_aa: CASSPGSFAYTDTQYF

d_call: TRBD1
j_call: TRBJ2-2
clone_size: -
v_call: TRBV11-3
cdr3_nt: TGTGCCAGCTCGGGACAGGGAGACACCGGGGAGCTGTTTTTT
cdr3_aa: CASSGQGDTGELFF